These 19 T cell receptor beta chains were sequenced from one sample in a study of blood T cell repertoires in COVID-19. The assay was immunoSEQ multiplex PCR, and TCRdb's table has in-frame clones only and misses some. The profile covers 300,000 to 400,000 clones, with about 90% appearing a single time and under 3.5% taken by the ten largest. The source material was peripheral blood. These receptors all stem from a young woman who had recovered from COVID-19.

The chain carries TRBV11-2 and TRBJ1-2; TRBD1 is a possible D gene (6 bases). The CDR3 contains 14 residues. V was cut by 5 bases and J by 8 bases, with 18 bases left in between. Germline CDR1 reads SGHAT; CDR2 reads FQNNGV. The CDR3: CASSATTGFWGYTF. CDR3 DNA sequence: TGTGCCAGCAGCGCTACTACAGGGTTTTGGGGCTACACCTTC.

V gene TRBV7-9 combines with J gene TRBJ2-1, with 9 bases that match TRBD1. V shed 5 bases, J shed 3 bases, and the junction held 5 bases outside the gene matches. In germline, CDR1 is SEHNR, CDR2 FQNEAQ (reference sequence). The CDR3 runs 15 residues. CDR3 residues: CASSPWDRDYNEQFF. The CDR3 DNA is TGTGCCAGCAGCCCGTGGGACAGGGACTACAATGAGCAGTTCTTC.

CDR3 residues: CASSRGTGRPYGYTF. The CDR3 DNA reads as TGTGCCAGCAGCCGAGGGACAGGGCGACCCTATGGCTACACCTTC. V usage is TRBV7-9 and J usage is TRBJ1-2; 9 bases are a match to TRBD1. CDR1 and CDR2 (germline): SEHNR, FQNEAQ (reference sequence). The CDR3 totals 15 residues. V lost 5 bases to trimming and J lost 4 bases; unmatched junction nucleotides: 8. The full variable domain, in which reference TRBV7-9 and TRBJ1-2 provide the parts outside the CDR3, is DTGVSQNPRHKITKRGQNVTFRCDPISEHNRLYWYRQTLGQGPEFLTYFQNEAQLEKSRLLSDRFSAERPKGSFSTLEIQRTEQGDSAMYLCASSRGTGRPYGYTFGSGTRLTVV.

The chain recombines TRBV19 with TRBJ1-1, with 7 bases identical to TRBD1. This CDR3 has 13 amino acids. Per the germline V gene, CDR1 is LNHDA and CDR2 is SQIVND (reference sequence). Trimming took 6 bases from V and 7 from J; bases not matched to a gene: 8. The chain's CDR3 is CASSNDREGEAFF. For the CDR3, the DNA is TGTGCCAGTAGCAACGACAGGGAAGGTGAAGCTTTCTTT.

J is TRBJ2-1 and V is TRBV7-6; 10 nucleotides align to TRBD2. J was trimmed by 4 bases and V by 2 bases; bases with no gene match: 5. The CDR3 runs to 16 residues. Germline V lookup: CDR1 SGHVS, CDR2 FNYEAQ. The CDR3 sequence is CASSLLAGAEYNEQFF. In DNA form, the CDR3 reads TGTGCCAGCAGCTTACTAGCGGGAGCGGAATACAATGAGCAGTTCTTC.

The V gene is TRBV6-2 or TRBV6-3, the J gene TRBJ1-1; maybe TRBD1 (6 bases). Germline CDR1 MNHEY, CDR2 SVGEGT. V lost 0 bases and J 4 bases, leaving 12 bases between the germline ends. The CDR3 contains 15 residues. This CDR3 reads CASSYSEDSSTEAFF. CDR3 sequence (DNA): TGTGCCAGCAGTTACTCCGAGGACAGCTCCACTGAAGCTTTCTTT.

With respect to this clone: Other nucleotide sequences in the sample specify the same CDR3. The chain links TRBV24-1 to TRBJ1-2; 10 bases align to TRBD1. The CDR3 length is 13 residues. V was clipped by 10 bases and J by 2 bases; unmatched bases: 3. Germline CDR1 KGHDR, CDR2 SFDVKD. The CDR3 bases are TGTGCCACACGACAGGGGGCCAACTATGGCTACACCTTC. Encoded protein: CATRQGANYGYTF.

This clone appeared once. CDR3 sequence reads: CATEAQRDSPLHF. The CDR3 nucleotides read TGTGCCACCGAGGCTCAGAGGGATTCACCCCTCCACTTT. The chain employs TRBV2 and TRBJ1-6; D not resolved. V was pared by 10 bases and J by 8 bases, with 15 bases between. The CDR3 is 13 amino acids. The V gene's germline CDR1 is SNHLY and CDR2 FYNNEI.

V is TRBV24-1 and J is TRBJ2-1, with a weak D call TRBD1 (6 bases). The CDR3 spans 14 residues. The germline V and J ends were trimmed by 2 bases and 6 bases, with 10 bases remaining between them. Germline CDR1 is KGHDR and CDR2 is SFDVKD. The CDR3 DNA reads TGTGCCACCAGTGATTGGGGGCAGGGCAATGAGCAGTTCTTC. Encoded protein: CATSDWGQGNEQFF.

CDR3 in DNA: TGTGCCAGTAGTATACAGGGAGGGGGCACTGAAGCTTTCTTT. Encoded protein: CASSIQGGGTEAFF. The V and J genes are TRBV19 and TRBJ1-1, with a tentative D call TRBD1 (6 bases). The CDR3 consists of 14 residues. Trimming shortened V by 2 bases and J by 4 bases, and 11 bases separated the two germline ends. In germline, CDR1 is LNHDA, CDR2 SQIVND (reference sequence).

The chain combines TRBV5-5 with TRBJ1-1; TRBD1 aligns across 7 bases. This CDR3 has 16 residues. From germline, CDR1 is SGHKS and CDR2 YYEKEE (reference sequence). V dropped 4 bases and J dropped 2; count of bases not matched to a gene: 11. In nucleotides, the CDR3 is TGTGCCAGCAGCCGAATTACGGGACAGCCAAACACTGAAGCTTTCTTT. Translation: CASSRITGQPNTEAFF.

This chain links TRBV5-1 with TRBJ2-1; weak D call: TRBD2 (6 bases). CDR1 and CDR2 (germline): SGHRS, YFSETQ. V was clipped by 6 bases and J by 0 bases, with 13 bases between them. This CDR3 comprises 15 residues. CDR3 bases: TGCGCCAGCACTCGTAGCGGAAGCTCCTACAATGAGCAGTTCTTC. Translated: CASTRSGSSYNEQFF.

This chain connects TRBV18 to TRBJ2-1, with 16 bases lining up with TRBD2. Trimming at V came to 2 bases and at J to 3 bases, leaving 7 bases not matched to a gene. The germline V gene has CDR1 KGHSH and CDR2 LQKENI. This CDR3 spans 19 amino acids. The CDR3 spells CASSPTGTSGRVFYNEQFF. CDR3 in DNA: TGTGCCAGCTCACCAACCGGGACTAGCGGGAGGGTATTCTACAATGAGCAGTTCTTC. The variable domain in full, completed from reference TRBV18 and TRBJ2-1, reads NAGVMQNPRHLVRRRGQEARLRCSPMKGHSHVYWYRQLPEEGLKFMVYLQKENIIDESGMPKERFSAEFPKEGPSILRIQQVVRGDSAAYFCASSPTGTSGRVFYNEQFFGPGTRLTVL.

V usage is TRBV6-5 and J usage is TRBJ1-2; no definite D call. Germline-derived CDR1 and CDR2 are MNHEY and SVGAGI. The CDR3 is made up of 13 amino acids. V lost 4 bases and J lost 6, with 12 bases in between. CDR3 nucleotide sequence: TGTGCCAGCAGTTTCCTAGCTTGGCATGGCTACACCTTC. Its protein is CASSFLAWHGYTF.

This clone was picked up a small number of times. The chain is built from TRBV12-3 or TRBV12-4 and TRBJ1-1, with D hard to call. The V end was cut by 3 bases, the J end by 6 bases, with 5 bases between. The CDR3 has 11 amino acids. CDR3 residues: CASSFFAEAFF. CDR3 coding DNA: TGTGCCAGCAGTTTCTTCGCTGAAGCTTTCTTT.

This chain joins TRBV25-1 and TRBJ1-2, with D perhaps matching TRBD1 (5 bases). Germline values: CDR1 MGHDK, CDR2 SYGVNS. The CDR3 loop spans 18 amino acids. Trimming stripped 2 bases from V and 0 bases from J, with 19 bases between. CDR3: CASSEIAWGSDTNYGYTF. For the CDR3, the DNA is TGTGCCAGCAGTGAAATAGCCTGGGGCTCAGATACTAACTATGGCTACACCTTC.

This clone turned up a few times. The chain has TRBV19 and TRBJ1-5, with D uncertain. V dropped 5 bases and J dropped 5 bases, with 10 bases sitting between them. The V gene's germline CDR1 is LNHDA and CDR2 SQIVND (reference sequence). This CDR3 comprises 13 residues. The CDR3 region is CASSYSSYQPQHF. The DNA of the CDR3 is TGTGCCAGTAGTTACAGCTCCTATCAGCCCCAGCATTTT.

V is TRBV10-2 and J is TRBJ2-1; TRBD2 aligns across 11 bases. CDR3 length: 16 residues. V lost 2 bases, J lost 13 bases, and 13 bases stayed unmatched. CDR1 and CDR2 from the germline V gene are WSHSY and SAAADI. CDR3 sequence: CASSEPPVAGGPSQFF. The CDR3 region has the DNA TGCGCCAGCAGTGAGCCCCCGGTAGCGGGAGGGCCGAGCCAGTTCTTC.

The V gene is TRBV10-3, the J gene TRBJ1-5; 8 nucleotides match TRBD1. The germline gives CDR1 ENHRY, CDR2 SYGVKD. V gave up 10 bases and J gave up 5 bases; unmatched junction bases: 4. This CDR3 has 12 residues. Here the CDR3 reads CATRQGHQPQHF. CDR3 DNA sequence: TGTGCCACCAGACAGGGGCATCAGCCCCAGCATTTT.